One TCR beta chain is described in this entry. The time point here: baseline pretreatment blood. Treatment noted: 15 Gy SBRT to primary tumor, nephrectomy 4 weeks later. After SBRT, blood was collected at 2 and 4 weeks, plus baseline. Clear cell pathology was present in this patient's renal cell carcinoma. Measured with immunoSEQ multiplex PCR; TCRdb has only the in-frame clones, and not every one. This table has 120,000 to 150,000 clones, around 90% appearing once. This CDR3 contains 16 residues. These data belong to a study of radiation and T cells in renal cell carcinoma. Study as a whole: Nephrectomy followed 15 Gy stereotactic body radiation by 4 weeks.

The chain couples TRBV1 to TRBJ2-3; the D call TRBD1 from the table was never checked on the DNA. TRBV1 is an annotated pseudogene. The clonotype originates from a woman aged 65 to 85 with renal cell carcinoma. This sample comprised blood, obtained from a patient whose treatment included radiotherapy and nephrectomy. This chain's CDR3 is CTSSQYQEISTDTQYF. CDR3 DNA: TGCACCAGCAGCCAATACCAGGAAATCAGCACAGATACGCAGTATTTT.